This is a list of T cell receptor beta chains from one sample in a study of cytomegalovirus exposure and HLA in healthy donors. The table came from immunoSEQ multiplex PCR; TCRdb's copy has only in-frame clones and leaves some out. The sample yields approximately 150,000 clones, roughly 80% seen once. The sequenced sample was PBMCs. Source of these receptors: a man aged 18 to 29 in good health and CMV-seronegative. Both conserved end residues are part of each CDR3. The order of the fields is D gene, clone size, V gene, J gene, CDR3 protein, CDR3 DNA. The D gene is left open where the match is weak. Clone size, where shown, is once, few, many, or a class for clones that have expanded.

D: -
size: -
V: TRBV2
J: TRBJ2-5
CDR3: CAQSGGAETQYF
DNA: TGTGCCCAATCGGGGGGCGCAGAGACCCAGTACTTC

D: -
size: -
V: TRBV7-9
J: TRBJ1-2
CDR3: CAAIWAGRNGYTF
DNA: TGTGCTGCGATTTGGGCAGGGAGGAATGGCTACACCTTC

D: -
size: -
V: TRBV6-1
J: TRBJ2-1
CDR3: CASSPGPYNEQFF
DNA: TGTGCCAGCAGCCCAGGTCCCTACAATGAGCAGTTCTTC

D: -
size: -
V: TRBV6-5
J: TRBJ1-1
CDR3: CASDALDTEAFF
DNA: TGTGCCAGCGACGCCCTAGACACTGAAGCTTTCTTT

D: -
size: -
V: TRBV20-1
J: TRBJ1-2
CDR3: CSAREDSSNTF
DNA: TGCAGTGCTAGAGAAGACAGCTCCAACACCTTC

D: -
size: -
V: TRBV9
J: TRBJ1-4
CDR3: CASSPEAASIKLFF
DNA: TGTGCCAGCAGCCCGGAGGCCGCCTCGATAAAACTGTTTTTT

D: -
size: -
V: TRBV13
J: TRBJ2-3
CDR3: CASSLVDNSSTDTQYF
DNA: TGTGCCAGCAGCTTAGTCGACAACTCTAGCACAGATACGCAGTATTTT

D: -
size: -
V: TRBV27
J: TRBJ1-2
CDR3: CASSSRGSYGYTF
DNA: TGTGCCAGCAGTTCACGAGGATCCTATGGCTACACCTTC

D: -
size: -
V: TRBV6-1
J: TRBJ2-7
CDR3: CASRGGTLLYEQYF
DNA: TGTGCCAGCAGGGGTGGTACTTTACTATACGAGCAGTACTTC

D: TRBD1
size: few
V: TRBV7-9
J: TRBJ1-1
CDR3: CASSLVGQGEAFF
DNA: TGTGCCAGCAGCTTAGTAGGACAGGGTGAAGCTTTCTTT

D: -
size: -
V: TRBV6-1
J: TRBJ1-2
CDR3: CASSVGSNYGYTF
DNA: TGTGCCAGCAGTGTGGGGAGTAACTATGGCTACACCTTC

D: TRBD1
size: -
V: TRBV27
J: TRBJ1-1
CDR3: CASRPYSGGTEAFF
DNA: TGTGCCAGCAGACCATACTCAGGGGGCACTGAAGCTTTCTTT

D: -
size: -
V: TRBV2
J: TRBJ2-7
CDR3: CASSEFGSLSGEQYF
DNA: TGTGCCAGCAGTGAGTTCGGGTCTCTCTCGGGGGAGCAGTACTTC

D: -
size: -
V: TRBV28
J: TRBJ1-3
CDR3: CASSPFRGPRNTIYF
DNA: TGTGCCAGCAGTCCCTTCAGGGGCCCCAGAAACACCATATATTTT

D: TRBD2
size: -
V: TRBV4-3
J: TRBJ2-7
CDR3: CASSQDGLAVYEQYF
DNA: TGCGCCAGCAGCCAAGATGGGCTAGCGGTATACGAGCAGTACTTC